These 17 T cell receptor beta chains were sequenced from one sample in a study of breast tumors, draining lymph nodes, adjacent tissues. TCRdb ran MiXCR on the multiplex PCR reads and lists one entry per CDR3 protein. The table includes about 200,000 distinct CDR3 sequences, roughly 31% detected once. Samples came from axillary lymph nodes draining the breast cancer. Sequencing was done on a sample of axillary lymph node tissue. Receptors originate from a female donor with breast cancer. Some clones in this sample may be carry-over from other donors' samples.

Note on this clonotype: This may come from a read error, since a much larger clone is one base off. The chain recombines TRBV6-5 with TRBJ2-1; 7 bases line up with TRBD2. The CDR3 consists of 14 residues. Germline V lookup: CDR1 MNHEY, CDR2 SVGAGI. As DNA, the CDR3 is TGTGCCAGCAGCGTACCTGGGGACTACAGTGAGCAGTTCTTC. Its protein product is CASSVPGDYSEQFF.

There are many counts of this clonotype. The V gene is TRBV20-1, the J gene TRBJ2-3, with D maybe TRBD1 (5 bases). Trimming took off 7 bases at V and 1 base at J, with 9 bases between the two ends. Germline CDR1 reads DFQATT; CDR2 reads SNEGSKA (reference sequence). The CDR3 contains 12 residues. The CDR3 here is CSGQGGTDTQYF. CDR3 nucleotides: TGCAGTGGGCAAGGGGGCACAGATACGCAGTATTTT.

The gene calls are TRBV9 and TRBJ2-5; 10 nucleotides align to TRBD1. V trimming: 0 bases; J trimming: 1 base; junction bases outside the gene matches: 0. The germline CDR1 and CDR2 sequences are SGDLS and YYNGEE. The CDR3 totals 15 residues. CDR3 amino acids: CASSVGTGGQETQYF. The CDR3 region has the DNA TGTGCCAGCAGCGTAGGGACAGGGGGCCAAGAGACCCAGTACTTC.

This clonotype has a count of ten or more. This chain joins TRBV7-9 and TRBJ2-7; TRBD2 agrees at 12 bases. CDR3 length: 14 amino acids. Looked up from germline, CDR1 is SEHNR and CDR2 is FQNEAQ (reference sequence). The J segment lost 5 bases and the V segment lost 1 base, leaving 0 bases of the junction unmatched. The CDR3 region is CASSLGLAGDEQYF. Here the CDR3 DNA reads TGTGCCAGCAGCTTAGGACTAGCGGGAGACGAGCAGTACTTC. The whole variable domain, remainder taken from reference TRBV7-9 and TRBJ2-7, is DTGVSQNPRHKITKRGQNVTFRCDPISEHNRLYWYRQTLGQGPEFLTYFQNEAQLEKSRLLSDRFSAERPKGSFSTLEIQRTEQGDSAMYLCASSLGLAGDEQYFGPGTRLTVT.

As concerns this clonotype: One end of the junction fails to match germline, which may point to a read error. The CDR3 loop reads CASTLGIRPPTVAADTQYF. The DNA for the CDR3 is TGTGCCAGCACCTTAGGAATTCGACCACCTACGGTTGCGGCAGATACGCAGTATTTT. The genes are TRBV7-9 and TRBJ2-3; no firm D call. Germline CDR1 reads SEHNR; CDR2 reads FQNEAQ (reference sequence). The CDR3 spans 19 residues. Drawing the rest from reference TRBV7-9 and TRBJ2-3, the complete variable domain is DTGVSQNPRHKITKRGQNVTFRCDPISEHNRLYWYRQTLGQGPEFLTYFQNEAQLEKSRLLSDRFSAERPKGSFSTLEIQRTEQGDSAMYLCASTLGIRPPTVAADTQYFGPGTRLTVL.

As to this clonotype: This may be a read error: a much more frequent sequence differs by one nucleotide. The rearrangement uses TRBV3-1 and TRBJ1-2; D may be TRBD1 (5 bases). The germline V gene has CDR1 LGHDT and CDR2 YNNKEL (reference sequence). This CDR3 contains 15 residues. The DNA of the CDR3 is TGTCCCAGCAGCCAGAGGGACCGAGCTAACTATGGCTACACCTTC. Translating gives CPSSQRDRANYGYTF. The entire variable domain, with the rest obtained from reference TRBV3-1 and TRBJ1-2, is as follows: DTAVSQTPKYLVTQMGNDKSIKCEQNLGHDTMYWYKQDSKKFLKIMFSYNNKELIINETVPNRFSPKSPDKAHLNLHINSLELGDSAVYFCPSSQRDRANYGYTFGSGTRLTVV.

At least ten counts were recorded for this clonotype. The gene calls are TRBV20-1 and TRBJ2-5; perhaps D is TRBD1 or TRBD2 (6 bases each). CDR3 length equals 18 residues. Trimming cost V 2 bases and J 5 bases, with 27 bases left between them. In germline, CDR1 is DFQATT, CDR2 SNEGSKA (reference sequence). As DNA, the CDR3 is TGCAGTGCTAGACTCCCTGGGGCAGGGGTAGCGGAAGAGGAGACCCAGTACTTC. Translation gives CSARLPGAGVAEEETQYF.

The sample holds many counts of this clonotype. The chain is built from TRBV19 and TRBJ1-5; D call uncertain. The CDR3 length is 13 residues. CDR1 is LNHDA and CDR2 is SQIVND in the germline V gene (reference sequence). Trimming took 5 bases from V and 4 from J, leaving 9 bases between them. CDR3: CASSWQANQPQHF. For the CDR3, the DNA is TGTGCCAGTAGTTGGCAGGCAAATCAGCCCCAGCATTTT. The entire variable domain, with the rest obtained from reference TRBV19 and TRBJ1-5, is as follows: DGGITQSPKYLFRKEGQNVTLSCEQNLNHDAMYWYRQDPGQGLRLIYYSQIVNDFQKGDIAEGYSVSREKKESFPLTVTSAQKNPTAFYLCASSWQANQPQHFGDGTRLSIL.

The J gene is TRBJ2-1, the V gene TRBV6-2 or TRBV6-3; D is possibly TRBD2 (5 bases). With 0 bases removed from V and 13 bases from J, the gap between germline ends came to 16 bases. This CDR3 is built from 14 residues. CDR1 MNHEY and CDR2 SVGEGT come from the germline V gene. This chain's CDR3 is CASSYSAQTKVQFF. CDR3 DNA: TGTGCCAGCAGTTACTCGGCACAGACTAAAGTACAGTTCTTC.

A few counts support this clonotype. This may come from a read error, since a much larger clone is one base off. This rearrangement joins TRBV13 to TRBJ2-5; the D gene could be TRBD1 or TRBD2 (5 bases each). The CDR3 length is 14 residues. V was shortened by 2 bases and J by 7 bases, with 14 bases between the two germline ends. Germline CDR1 and CDR2: PRHDT and FYEKMQ (reference sequence). The CDR3 loop reads CASSLRGTASTQYF. The CDR3 region has the DNA TGTGCCAGCAGCTTACGTGGGACGGCGTCGACCCAGTACTTC.

Points on this clonotype: Possible read error: a much larger clone is one base away. This chain uses TRBV11-2 with TRBJ2-1, with D uncertain. The germline gives CDR1 SGHAT, CDR2 FQNNGV. The CDR3 runs 14 residues. Written as DNA, the CDR3 is TGTGCCAGCAGCTTAGCCCCCTCCTCCAATGAGCAGTTCTTC. The encoded protein is CASSLAPSSNEQFF.

With regard to this clonotype: With a much larger clone just one base away, this may be a read error. This rearrangement joins TRBV6-2 or TRBV6-3 to TRBJ2-7, with D uncertain. The CDR3 is 12 amino acids. Germline lookup yields CDR1 MNHEY and CDR2 SVGEGT. The CDR3 coding sequence is TGTGTCAGCAGTGAAGAGACGGACGAGCAGTACTTC. Translated: CVSSEETDEQYF.

The genes are TRBV19 and TRBJ1-4; 8 nucleotides match TRBD1. The junction had 11 bases not matched to a gene; V was cut back by 4 bases and J by 7 bases. Germline CDR1 LNHDA, CDR2 SQIVND (reference sequence). The CDR3 has 16 amino acids. The CDR3 region is CASSRTGSGRFEKLFF. CDR3 sequence (DNA): TGTGCCAGTAGTAGGACAGGGAGCGGGCGTTTTGAAAAACTGTTTTTT.

This clonotype was seen just once. The conserved phenylalanine or tryptophan is not found at the CDR3 terminus, so this likely reflects a read error. The chain employs TRBV7-8 and TRBJ2-7; 9 nucleotides agree with TRBD2. Germline lookup yields CDR1 SGHVS and CDR2 FQNEAQ. Trimming cost V 6 bases and J 3 bases; bases outside gene matches: 6. The CDR3 sequence is 14 residues long. The CDR3, as DNA: TGTGCCAGCAGGAAGCGGGAGGAGGGCTACGAGCAGTACCTC. Amino acids: CASRKREEGYEQYL.

This clonotype was detected ten times or more. This chain joins TRBV9 and TRBJ2-5; D is ambiguous. The CDR3 has 14 amino acids. V lost 0 bases and J 0 bases, leaving 6 bases between the germline ends. CDR1 and CDR2 (germline): SGDLS, YYNGEE. CDR3 amino acids: CASSVGQNQETQYF. The DNA for the CDR3 is TGTGCCAGCAGCGTAGGCCAGAACCAAGAGACCCAGTACTTC.

This clonotype came up a few times. A single base separates this from a much larger clone, so it may be a read error. The CDR3 loop is CASSLELAGKKGQLGGTQYF. CDR3 nucleotides: TGTGCCAGCAGCTTGGAACTAGCGGGGAAGAAAGGGCAGCTCGGGGGGACCCAGTACTTC. J is TRBJ2-5 and V is TRBV5-6; 10 positions agree with TRBD2. CDR1 and CDR2 from the germline V gene are SGHDT and YYEEEE. The CDR3 runs to 20 residues. Losses at the gene ends were 0 bases for V and 7 bases for J; bases not matched to a gene: 21.

The table lists this clonotype with a few counts. This rearrangement joins TRBV27 to TRBJ1-2; D ambiguous. The CDR3 is 12 residues long. V lost 6 bases to trimming and J lost 10 bases, with 15 bases between them. Per germline, CDR1 MNHEY and CDR2 SMNVEV (reference sequence). The CDR3 bases are TGTGCCAGCAGCTCCCCGCCCGGGGACTACACCTTC. Amino acid sequence: CASSSPPGDYTF.